This paragraph covers one TCR beta chain sequence. Its specificity is not known. The repertoire was sequenced with immunoSEQ multiplex PCR; TCRdb's copy has only in-frame clones and lacks some. The sample comprises tens of thousands of clones, 80% to 90% of which are singletons, and approximately 16% rests with the top ten. All patients relapsed after autologous stem cell transplantation, and brentuximab vedotin exposure varied. This specimen comes from a study of PD-1 blockade in classical Hodgkin lymphoma. Study results and limitations: Compared with healthy donors, newly diagnosed patients reportedly showed lower baseline TCR diversity. By C4D1, CD4+ diversity increased significantly, especially in complete responders.

The germline V gene has CDR1 MNHEY and CDR2 SMNVEV (reference sequence). V lost 5 bases to trimming and J lost 6 bases, with 8 bases between them. CDR3 length: 12 residues. This receptor was identified in a human donor with classical Hodgkin lymphoma. The sequencing used peripheral blood mononuclear cells (PBMCs), collected at baseline. This chain joins TRBV27 and TRBJ2-1; no definite D call. CDR3 sequence: CASSRTSNEQFF. CDR3 nucleotides: TGTGCCAGCAGTCGGACCTCCAATGAGCAGTTCTTC.